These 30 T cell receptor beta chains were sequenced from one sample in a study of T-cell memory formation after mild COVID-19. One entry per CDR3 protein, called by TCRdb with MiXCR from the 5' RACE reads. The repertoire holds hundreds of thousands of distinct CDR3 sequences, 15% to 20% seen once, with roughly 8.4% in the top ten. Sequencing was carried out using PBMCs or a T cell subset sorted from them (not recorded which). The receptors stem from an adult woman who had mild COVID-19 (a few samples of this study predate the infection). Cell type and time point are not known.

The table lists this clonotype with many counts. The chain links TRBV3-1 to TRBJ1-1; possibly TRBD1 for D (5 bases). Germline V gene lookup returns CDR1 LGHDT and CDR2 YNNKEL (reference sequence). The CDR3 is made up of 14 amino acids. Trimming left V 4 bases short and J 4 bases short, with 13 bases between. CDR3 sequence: CASSPSGPPTEAFF. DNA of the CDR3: TGTGCCAGCAGCCCGTCAGGGCCTCCCACTGAAGCTTTCTTT. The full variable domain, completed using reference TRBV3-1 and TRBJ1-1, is DTAVSQTPKYLVTQMGNDKSIKCEQNLGHDTMYWYKQDSKKFLKIMFSYNNKELIINETVPNRFSPKSPDKAHLNLHINSLELGDSAVYFCASSPSGPPTEAFFGQGTRLTVV.

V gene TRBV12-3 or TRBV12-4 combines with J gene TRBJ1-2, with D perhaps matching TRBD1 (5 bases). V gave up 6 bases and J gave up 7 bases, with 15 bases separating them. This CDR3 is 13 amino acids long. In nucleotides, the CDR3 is TGTGCCAGCAGGATCTCAGGGTCGGGTGGCTACACCTTC. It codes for CASRISGSGGYTF.

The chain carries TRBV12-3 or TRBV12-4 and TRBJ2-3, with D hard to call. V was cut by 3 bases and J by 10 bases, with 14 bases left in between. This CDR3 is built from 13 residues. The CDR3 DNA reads TGTGCCAGCAGTTTGGAGCCGGGTGAAGCGCAGTATTTT. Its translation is CASSLEPGEAQYF.

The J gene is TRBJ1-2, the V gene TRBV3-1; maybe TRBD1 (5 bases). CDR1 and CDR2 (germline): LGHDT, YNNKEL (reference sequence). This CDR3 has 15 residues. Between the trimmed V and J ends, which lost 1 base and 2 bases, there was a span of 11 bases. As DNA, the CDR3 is TGTGCCAGCAGCCAAGTCCCCGGGGGGAACTATGGCTACACCTTC. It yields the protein CASSQVPGGNYGYTF.

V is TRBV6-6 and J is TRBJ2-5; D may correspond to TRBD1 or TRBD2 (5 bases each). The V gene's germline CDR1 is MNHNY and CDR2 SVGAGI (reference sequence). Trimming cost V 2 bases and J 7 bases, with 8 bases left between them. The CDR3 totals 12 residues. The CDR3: CASSYTGGTQYF. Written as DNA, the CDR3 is TGTGCCAGCAGTTACACTGGGGGGACCCAGTACTTC.

The CDR3 protein is CASSKATGGDRNYEQYF. The CDR3 bases are TGTGCCAGCAGCAAAGCCACGGGGGGGGACAGAAACTACGAGCAGTACTTC. The V gene is TRBV21-1, the J gene TRBJ2-7; the listed D gene, TRBD1, was not tested against the DNA. TRBV21-1 represents a pseudogene. The CDR3 loop spans 17 amino acids.

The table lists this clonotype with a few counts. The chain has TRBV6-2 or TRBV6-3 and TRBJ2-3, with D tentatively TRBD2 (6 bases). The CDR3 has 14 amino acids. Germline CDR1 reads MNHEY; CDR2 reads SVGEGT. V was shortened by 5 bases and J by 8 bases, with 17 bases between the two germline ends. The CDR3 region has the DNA TGTGCCAGCAGTCAAGGGACTCTTGGGGGTACGCAGTATTTT. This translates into CASSQGTLGGTQYF.

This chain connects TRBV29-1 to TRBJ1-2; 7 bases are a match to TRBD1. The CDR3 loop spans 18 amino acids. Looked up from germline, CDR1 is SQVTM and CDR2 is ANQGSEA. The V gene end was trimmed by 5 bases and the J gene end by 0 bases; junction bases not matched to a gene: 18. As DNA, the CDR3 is TGCAGCGTTATACCTAGGGGGCAGGGACAAATAGCTAACTATGGCTACACCTTC. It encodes CSVIPRGQGQIANYGYTF.

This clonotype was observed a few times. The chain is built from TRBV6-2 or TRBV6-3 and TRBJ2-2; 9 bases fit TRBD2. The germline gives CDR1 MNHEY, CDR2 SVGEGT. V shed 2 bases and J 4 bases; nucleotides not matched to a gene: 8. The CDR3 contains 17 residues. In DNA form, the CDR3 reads TGTGCCAGCAGTTACGCAGAGCTAGCGGGATCCACCGGGGAGCTGTTTTTT. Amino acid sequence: CASSYAELAGSTGELFF.

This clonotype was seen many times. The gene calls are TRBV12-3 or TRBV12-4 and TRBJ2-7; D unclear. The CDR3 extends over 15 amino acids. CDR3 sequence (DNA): TGTGCTTCAGCTCGGATTTTGTCGTACCCCAACGAGCAGTACTTC. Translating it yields CASARILSYPNEQYF.

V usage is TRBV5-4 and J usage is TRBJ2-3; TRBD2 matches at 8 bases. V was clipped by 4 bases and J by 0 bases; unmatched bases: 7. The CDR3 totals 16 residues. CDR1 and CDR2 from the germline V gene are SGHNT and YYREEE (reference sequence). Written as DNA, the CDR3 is TGTGCCAGCAGCGATGGGGCTAGCGGGAGCACAGATACGCAGTATTTT. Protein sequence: CASSDGASGSTDTQYF. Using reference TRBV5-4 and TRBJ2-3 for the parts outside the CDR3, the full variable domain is ETGVTQSPTHLIKTRGQQVTLRCSSQSGHNTVSWYQQALGQGPQFIFQYYREEENGRGNFPPRFSGLQFPNYSSELNVNALELDDSALYLCASSDGASGSTDTQYFGPGTRLTVL.

In DNA form, the CDR3 reads TGTGCCAGCAGTTTCATCGCGGGGGGGCTGACCGGGGAGCTGTTTTTT. Translation gives CASSFIAGGLTGELFF. V usage is TRBV27 and J usage is TRBJ2-2, with 9 nucleotides matching TRBD2. Trimming removed 3 bases from V and 5 bases from J; junction bases left unmatched: 7. Germline V CDR1 and CDR2: MNHEY, SMNVEV (reference sequence). The CDR3 sequence is 16 residues long.

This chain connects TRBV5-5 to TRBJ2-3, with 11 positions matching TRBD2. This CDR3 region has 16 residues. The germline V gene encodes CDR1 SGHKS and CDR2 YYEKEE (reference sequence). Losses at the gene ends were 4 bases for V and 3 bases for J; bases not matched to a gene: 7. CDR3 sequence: CASSRSSSGGTDTQYF. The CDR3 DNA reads TGTGCCAGCAGCCGTAGCTCTAGCGGGGGGACAGATACGCAGTATTTT. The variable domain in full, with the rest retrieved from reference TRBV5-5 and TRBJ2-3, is DAGVTQSPTHLIKTRGQQVTLRCSPISGHKSVSWYQQVLGQGPQFIFQYYEKEERGRGNFPDRFSARQFPNYSSELNVNALLLGDSALYLCASSRSSSGGTDTQYFGPGTRLTVL.

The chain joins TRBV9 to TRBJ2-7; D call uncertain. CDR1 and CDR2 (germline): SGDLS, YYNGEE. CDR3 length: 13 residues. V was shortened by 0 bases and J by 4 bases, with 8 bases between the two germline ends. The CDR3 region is CASSVVPGYEQYF. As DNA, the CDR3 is TGTGCCAGCAGCGTAGTTCCGGGTTACGAGCAGTACTTC.

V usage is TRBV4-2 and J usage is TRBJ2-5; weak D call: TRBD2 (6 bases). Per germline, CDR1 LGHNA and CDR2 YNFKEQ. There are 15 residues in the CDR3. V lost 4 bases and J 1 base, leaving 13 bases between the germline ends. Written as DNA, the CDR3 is TGTGCCAGCAGCCCCGGGGCGGGAAGCCAAGAGACCCAGTACTTC. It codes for CASSPGAGSQETQYF.

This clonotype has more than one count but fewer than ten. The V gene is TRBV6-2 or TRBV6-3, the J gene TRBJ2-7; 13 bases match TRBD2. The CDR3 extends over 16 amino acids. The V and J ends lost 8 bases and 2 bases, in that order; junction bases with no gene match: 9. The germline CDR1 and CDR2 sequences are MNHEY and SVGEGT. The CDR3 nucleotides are TGTGCCAGCTCGGGACGGACTAGCGGGAGCACCTACGAGCAGTACTTC. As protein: CASSGRTSGSTYEQYF.

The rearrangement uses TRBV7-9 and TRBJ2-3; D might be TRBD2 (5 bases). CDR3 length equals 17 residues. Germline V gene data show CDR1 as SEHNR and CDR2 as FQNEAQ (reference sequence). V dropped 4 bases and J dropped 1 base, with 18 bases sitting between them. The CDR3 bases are TGTGCCAGCAGCTCTACCCCTTGGCGGGCCCGCACAGATACGCAGTATTTT. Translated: CASSSTPWRARTDTQYF.

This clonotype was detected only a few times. CDR3 nucleotides: TGTGCCAGCTCACCCGACAGCATGAACACTGAAGCTTTCTTT. Protein product: CASSPDSMNTEAFF. The chain recombines TRBV18 with TRBJ1-1; D might be TRBD1 (5 bases). The ends were cut back, 3 bases at V and 0 bases at J, with 8 bases in the middle. Germline CDR1 KGHSH, CDR2 LQKENI. This CDR3 comprises 14 residues.

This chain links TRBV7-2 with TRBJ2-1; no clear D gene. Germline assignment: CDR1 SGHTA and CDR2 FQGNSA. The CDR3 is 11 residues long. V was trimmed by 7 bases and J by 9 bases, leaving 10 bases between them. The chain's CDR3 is CASTRSIEQFF. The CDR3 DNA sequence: TGTGCCAGCACGAGGTCCATTGAGCAGTTCTTC.

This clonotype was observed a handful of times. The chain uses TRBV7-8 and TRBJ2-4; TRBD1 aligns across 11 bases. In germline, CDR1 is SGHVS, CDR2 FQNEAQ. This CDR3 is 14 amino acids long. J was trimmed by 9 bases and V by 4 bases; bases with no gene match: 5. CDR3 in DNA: TGTGCCAGCAGCTCGCCGGGACAGGGGGGCATTCAGTACTTC. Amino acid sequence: CASSSPGQGGIQYF.

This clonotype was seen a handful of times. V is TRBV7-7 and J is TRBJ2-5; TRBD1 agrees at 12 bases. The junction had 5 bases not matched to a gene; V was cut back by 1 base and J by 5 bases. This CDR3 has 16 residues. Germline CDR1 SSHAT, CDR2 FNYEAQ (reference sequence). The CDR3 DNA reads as TGTGCCAGCAGCTTAGAGGGACAGGGGGCCGAGGAGACCCAGTACTTC. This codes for CASSLEGQGAEETQYF.

This CDR3 is CASRVSSYNEQFF. The CDR3 bases are TGTGCCAGTAGGGTAAGCTCCTACAATGAGCAGTTCTTC. The chain joins TRBV19 to TRBJ2-1, with no clear D. Germline values: CDR1 LNHDA, CDR2 SQIVND (reference sequence). The CDR3 has 13 residues. Trimming pared 6 bases from V and 0 bases from J, leaving 6 bases between.

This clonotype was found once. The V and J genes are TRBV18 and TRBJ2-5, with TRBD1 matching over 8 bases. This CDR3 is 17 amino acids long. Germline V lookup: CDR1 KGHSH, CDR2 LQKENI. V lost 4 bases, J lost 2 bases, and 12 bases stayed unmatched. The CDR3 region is CASSLNRQGRIQETQYF. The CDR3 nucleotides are TGTGCCAGCTCACTAAACCGACAGGGGCGAATACAAGAGACCCAGTACTTC.

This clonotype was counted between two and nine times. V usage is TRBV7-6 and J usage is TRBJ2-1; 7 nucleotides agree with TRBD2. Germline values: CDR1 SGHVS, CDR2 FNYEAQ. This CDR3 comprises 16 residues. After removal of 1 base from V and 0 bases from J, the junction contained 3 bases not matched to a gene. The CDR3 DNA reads TGTGCCAGCAGCTTAGTTCGACTAGCCTCCTACAATGAGCAGTTCTTC. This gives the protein CASSLVRLASYNEQFF.

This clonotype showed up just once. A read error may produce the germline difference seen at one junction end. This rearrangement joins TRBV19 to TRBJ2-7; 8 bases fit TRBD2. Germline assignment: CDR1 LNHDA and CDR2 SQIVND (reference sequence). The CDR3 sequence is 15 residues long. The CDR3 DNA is TGTGCCAGCAGTATAGTTCAAGCGGGGGACTACGAGCAGTACTTC. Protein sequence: CASSIVQAGDYEQYF.

Here the CDR3 reads CASSPPGPTSGNNQPQHF. CDR3 in DNA: TGTGCCAGTAGTCCTCCGGGACCCACGTCGGGCAACAATCAGCCCCAGCATTTT. The chain combines TRBV19 with TRBJ1-5; TRBD1 is a possible D gene (5 bases). CDR3 length equals 18 residues. V lost 5 bases and J 3 bases, leaving 23 bases between the germline ends. CDR1 is LNHDA, CDR2 SQIVND, per germline (reference sequence).

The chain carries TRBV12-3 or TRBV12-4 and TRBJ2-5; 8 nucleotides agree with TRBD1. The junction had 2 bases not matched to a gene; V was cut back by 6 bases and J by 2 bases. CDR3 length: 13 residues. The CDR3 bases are TGTGCCAGCAGACGACAGGGGCAAGAGACCCAGTACTTC. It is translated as CASRRQGQETQYF.

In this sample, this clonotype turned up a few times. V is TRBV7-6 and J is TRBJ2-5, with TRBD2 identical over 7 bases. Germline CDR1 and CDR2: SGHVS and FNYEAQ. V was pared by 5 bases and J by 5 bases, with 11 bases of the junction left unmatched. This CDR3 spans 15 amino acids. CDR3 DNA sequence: TGTGCCAGCAGCCCGGGGACTACATCTGGGGAGACCCAGTACTTC. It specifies CASSPGTTSGETQYF.

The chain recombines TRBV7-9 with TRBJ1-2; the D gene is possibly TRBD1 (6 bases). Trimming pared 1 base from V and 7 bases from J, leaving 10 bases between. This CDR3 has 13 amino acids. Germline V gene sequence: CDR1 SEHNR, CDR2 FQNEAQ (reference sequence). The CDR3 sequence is CASSLDRDGGYTF. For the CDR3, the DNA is TGTGCCAGCAGCTTAGACAGGGACGGTGGCTACACCTTC.

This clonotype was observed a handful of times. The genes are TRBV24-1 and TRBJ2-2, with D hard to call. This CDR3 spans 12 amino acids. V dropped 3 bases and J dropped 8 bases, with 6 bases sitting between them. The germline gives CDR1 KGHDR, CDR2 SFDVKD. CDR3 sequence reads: CATSDRIGELFF. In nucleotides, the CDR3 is TGTGCCACCAGTGATAGGATTGGGGAGCTGTTTTTT.